This T cell receptor beta chain was sequenced in a study of regulatory T cells in long-lasting Graves disease. This clonotype has only a few counts. Time point of the sample: newly diagnosed GD, antithyroid drugs for less than 3 months. RNA isolated from PBMCs was used to make the TCR library. With EDTA tubes as the receptacles, 7 to 9 milliliters of peripheral blood were drawn. Relying on iRepertoire HTBI primers and Arm-PCR of CDR3 regions, the team built TCR beta libraries. Each CDR3 protein gets one entry after TCRdb re-called the multiplex PCR reads with MiXCR. This table holds 350,000 to 500,000 distinct CDR3 sequences, approximately 14% found once. Per germline, CDR1 SGHTA and CDR2 FQGNSA. V trimming: 3 bases; J trimming: 3 bases; junction bases outside the gene matches: 16. The CDR3 is 19 residues long. These data were also filed under a second study, of T cells in Graves' hyperthyroidism and ophthalmopathy. That source reports: HTBI primers were used for first-round RT-PCR of the TCR CDR3.

V is TRBV7-2 and J is TRBJ2-1, with 8 bases that match TRBD2. The clonotype comes from a woman aged 50 to 60 with Graves disease. The sample in question was peripheral blood mononuclear cells (PBMCs), obtained at new diagnosis, from a patient treated with antithyroid drugs. CDR3 in amino acids: CASSFYGTSDNQNYNEQFF. Written as DNA, the CDR3 is TGTGCCAGCAGCTTTTACGGGACTAGTGACAATCAAAACTACAATGAGCAGTTCTTC.